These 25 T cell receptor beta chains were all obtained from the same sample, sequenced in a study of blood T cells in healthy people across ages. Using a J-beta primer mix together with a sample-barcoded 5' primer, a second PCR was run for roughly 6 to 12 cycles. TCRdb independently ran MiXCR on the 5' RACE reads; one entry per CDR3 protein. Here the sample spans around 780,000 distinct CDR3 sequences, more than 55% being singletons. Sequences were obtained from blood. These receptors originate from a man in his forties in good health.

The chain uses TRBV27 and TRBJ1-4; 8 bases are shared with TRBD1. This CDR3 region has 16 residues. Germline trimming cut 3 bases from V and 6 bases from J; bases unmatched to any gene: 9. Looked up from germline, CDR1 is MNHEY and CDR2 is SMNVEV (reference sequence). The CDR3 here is CASSFQGARGDEKLFF. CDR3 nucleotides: TGTGCCAGCAGTTTCCAGGGGGCGAGGGGAGATGAAAAACTGTTTTTT.

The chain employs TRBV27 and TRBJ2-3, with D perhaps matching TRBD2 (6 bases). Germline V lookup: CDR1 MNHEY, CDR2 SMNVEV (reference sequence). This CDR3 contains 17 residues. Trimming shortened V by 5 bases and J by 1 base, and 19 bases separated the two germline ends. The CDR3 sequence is CASSLRLGLKGTDTQYF. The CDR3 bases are TGTGCCAGCAGTCTACGTCTGGGACTCAAAGGCACAGATACGCAGTATTTT.

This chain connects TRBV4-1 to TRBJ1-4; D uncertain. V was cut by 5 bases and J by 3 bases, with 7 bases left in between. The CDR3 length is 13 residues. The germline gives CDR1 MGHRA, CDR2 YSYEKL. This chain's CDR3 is CASSTNSNEKLFF. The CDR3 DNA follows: TGCGCCAGCAGCACCAATTCTAATGAAAAACTGTTTTTT.

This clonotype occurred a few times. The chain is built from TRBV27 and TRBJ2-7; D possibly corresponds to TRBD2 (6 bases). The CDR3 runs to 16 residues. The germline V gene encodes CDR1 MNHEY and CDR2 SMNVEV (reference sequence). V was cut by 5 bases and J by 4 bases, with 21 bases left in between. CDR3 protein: CASSPSGGTVVYEQYF. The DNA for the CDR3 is TGTGCCAGCAGTCCCTCCGGGGGAACCGTTGTTTACGAGCAGTACTTC.

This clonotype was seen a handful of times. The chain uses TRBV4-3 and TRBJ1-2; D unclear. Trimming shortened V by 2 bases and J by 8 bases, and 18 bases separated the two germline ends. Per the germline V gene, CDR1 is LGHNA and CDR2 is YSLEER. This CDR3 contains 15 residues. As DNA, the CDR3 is TGCGCCAGCAGCCAAATGGACTTCACCTCCGGCGGCTACACCTTC. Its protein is CASSQMDFTSGGYTF.

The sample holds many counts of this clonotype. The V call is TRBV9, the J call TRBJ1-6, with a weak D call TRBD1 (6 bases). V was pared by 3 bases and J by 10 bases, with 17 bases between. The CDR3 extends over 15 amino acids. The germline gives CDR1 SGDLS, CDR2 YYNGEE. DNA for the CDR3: TGTGCCAGCAGCGACATAAGGGCAGGGGACTCACCCCTCCACTTT. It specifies CASSDIRAGDSPLHF.

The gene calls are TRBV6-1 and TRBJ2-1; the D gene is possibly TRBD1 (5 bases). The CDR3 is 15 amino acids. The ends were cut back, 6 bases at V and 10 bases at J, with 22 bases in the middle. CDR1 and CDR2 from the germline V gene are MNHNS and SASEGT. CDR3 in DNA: TGTGCCAGCAGGACGCTTGGGGCAGGGCTACGGGAGCAGTTCTTC. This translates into CASRTLGAGLREQFF.

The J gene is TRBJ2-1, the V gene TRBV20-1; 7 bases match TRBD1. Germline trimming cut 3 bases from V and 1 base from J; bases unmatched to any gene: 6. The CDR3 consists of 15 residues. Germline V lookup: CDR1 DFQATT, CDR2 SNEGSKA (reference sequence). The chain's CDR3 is CSARIEQGSYNEQFF. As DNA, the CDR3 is TGCAGTGCTAGGATAGAACAGGGGTCCTACAATGAGCAGTTCTTC.

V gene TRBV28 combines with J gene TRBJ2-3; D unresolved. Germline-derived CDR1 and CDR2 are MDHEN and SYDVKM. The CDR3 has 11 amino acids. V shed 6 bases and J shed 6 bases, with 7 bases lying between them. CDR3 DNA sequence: TGTGCCAGCAGGGGAATGGATACGCAGTATTTT. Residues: CASRGMDTQYF.

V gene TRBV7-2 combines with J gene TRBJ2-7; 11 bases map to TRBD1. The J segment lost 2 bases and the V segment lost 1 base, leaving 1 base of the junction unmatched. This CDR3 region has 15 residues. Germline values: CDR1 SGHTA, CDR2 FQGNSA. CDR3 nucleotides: TGTGCCAGCAGCTTAGGGACAGGGGGCGCCTACGAGCAGTACTTC. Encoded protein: CASSLGTGGAYEQYF.

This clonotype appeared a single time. The CDR3 is CSGMDRTTSEQYF. Here the CDR3 DNA reads TGCAGCGGGATGGACAGGACGACAAGCGAGCAGTACTTC. The V call is TRBV29-1, the J call TRBJ2-5, with TRBD1 matching over 7 bases. The last part of the DNA fits TRBJ2-7 better; the J call may be wrong. CDR1 is SQVTM and CDR2 is ANQGSEA in the germline V gene. The CDR3 is 13 residues long.

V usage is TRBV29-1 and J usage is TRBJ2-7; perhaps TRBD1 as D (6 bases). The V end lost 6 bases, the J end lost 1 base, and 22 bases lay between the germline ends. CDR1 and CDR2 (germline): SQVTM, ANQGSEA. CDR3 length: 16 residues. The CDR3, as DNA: TGCAGCGTGGAGGATCCAGGGGAAGGGGAATCCTACGAGCAGTACTTC. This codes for CSVEDPGEGESYEQYF.

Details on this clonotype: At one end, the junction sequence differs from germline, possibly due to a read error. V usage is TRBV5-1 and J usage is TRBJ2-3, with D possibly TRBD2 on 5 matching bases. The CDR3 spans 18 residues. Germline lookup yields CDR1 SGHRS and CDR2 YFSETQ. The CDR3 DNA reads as TGCGCCAGCAGCTCCAGATCGGAAGGGAGCATTTCCACAGATACGCGGTATTTT. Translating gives CASSSRSEGSISTDTRYF.

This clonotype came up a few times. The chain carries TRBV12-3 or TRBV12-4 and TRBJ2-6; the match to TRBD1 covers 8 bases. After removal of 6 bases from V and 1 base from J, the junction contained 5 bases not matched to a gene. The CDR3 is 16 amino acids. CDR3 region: CASRTNRGSGANVLTF. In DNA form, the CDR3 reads TGTGCCAGCAGAACAAACAGGGGGTCTGGGGCCAACGTCCTGACTTTC.

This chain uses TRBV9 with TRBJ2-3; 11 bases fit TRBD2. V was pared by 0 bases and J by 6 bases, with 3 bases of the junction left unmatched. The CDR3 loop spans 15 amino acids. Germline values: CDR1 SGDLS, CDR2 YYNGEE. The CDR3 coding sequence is TGTGCCAGCAGCGTAGTAGCGGGAGGGCCGGATACGCAGTATTTT. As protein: CASSVVAGGPDTQYF.

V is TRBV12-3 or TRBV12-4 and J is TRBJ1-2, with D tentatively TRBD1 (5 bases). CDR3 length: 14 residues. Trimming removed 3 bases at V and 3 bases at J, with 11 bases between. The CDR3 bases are TGTGCCAGCAGTTTTGGGGGGTCGCACTATGGCTACACCTTC. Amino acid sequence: CASSFGGSHYGYTF.

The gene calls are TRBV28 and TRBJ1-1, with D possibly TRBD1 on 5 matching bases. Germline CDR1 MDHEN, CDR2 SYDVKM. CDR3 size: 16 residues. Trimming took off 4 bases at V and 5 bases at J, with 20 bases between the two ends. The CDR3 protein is CASSSLDIRGDTEAFF. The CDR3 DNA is TGTGCCAGCAGTTCCCTCGACATCCGGGGGGATACTGAAGCTTTCTTT.

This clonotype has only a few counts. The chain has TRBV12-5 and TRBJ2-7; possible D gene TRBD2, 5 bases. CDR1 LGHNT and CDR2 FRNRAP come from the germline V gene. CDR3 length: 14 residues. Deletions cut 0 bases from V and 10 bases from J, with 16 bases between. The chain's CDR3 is CASGLVLEGGPQYF. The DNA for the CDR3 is TGTGCTAGTGGTTTGGTACTTGAGGGTGGCCCCCAGTACTTC.

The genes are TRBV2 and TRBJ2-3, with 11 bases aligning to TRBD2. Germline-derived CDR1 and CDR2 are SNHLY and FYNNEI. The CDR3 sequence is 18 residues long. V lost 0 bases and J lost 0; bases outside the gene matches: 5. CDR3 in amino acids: CASSEAGTSGISTDTQYF. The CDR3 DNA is TGTGCCAGCAGTGAAGCAGGGACTAGCGGAATAAGCACAGATACGCAGTATTTT.

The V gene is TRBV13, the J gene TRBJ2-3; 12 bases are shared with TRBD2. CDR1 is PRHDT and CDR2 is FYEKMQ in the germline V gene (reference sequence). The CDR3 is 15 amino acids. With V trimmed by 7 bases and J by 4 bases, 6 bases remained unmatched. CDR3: CASTATSGSSDTQYF. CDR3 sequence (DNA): TGTGCCAGCACCGCGACTAGCGGGAGTTCAGATACGCAGTATTTT. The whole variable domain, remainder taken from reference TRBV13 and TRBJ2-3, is AAGVIQSPRHLIKEKRETATLKCYPIPRHDTVYWYQQGPGQDPQFLISFYEKMQSDKGSIPDRFSAQQFSDYHSELNMSSLELGDSALYFCASTATSGSSDTQYFGPGTRLTVL.

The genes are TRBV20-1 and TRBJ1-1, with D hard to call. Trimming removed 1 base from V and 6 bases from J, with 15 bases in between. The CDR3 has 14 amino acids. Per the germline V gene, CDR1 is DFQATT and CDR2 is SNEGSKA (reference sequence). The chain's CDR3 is CSARGGVVPPEAFF. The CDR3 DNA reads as TGCAGTGCTAGAGGGGGTGTAGTGCCCCCTGAAGCTTTCTTT.

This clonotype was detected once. CDR3 bases: TGCATCGCCAGGGGCGGCGAGGCAGATACGCAGTATTTT. This gives the protein CIARGGEADTQYF. This sequence joins TRBV29-1 and TRBJ2-3, with D tentatively TRBD1 (6 bases). Germline-derived CDR1 and CDR2 are SQVTM and ANQGSEA. The CDR3 is made up of 13 amino acids.

CDR3 region: CASRSQGANVLTF. CDR3 nucleotides: TGCGCCAGCAGATCACAGGGAGCCAACGTCCTGACTTTC. The chain combines TRBV10-2 with TRBJ2-6; a possible D gene is TRBD1 (6 bases). Trimming took off 6 bases at V and 7 bases at J, with 10 bases between the two ends. This CDR3 has 13 residues. Germline values: CDR1 WSHSY, CDR2 SAAADI.

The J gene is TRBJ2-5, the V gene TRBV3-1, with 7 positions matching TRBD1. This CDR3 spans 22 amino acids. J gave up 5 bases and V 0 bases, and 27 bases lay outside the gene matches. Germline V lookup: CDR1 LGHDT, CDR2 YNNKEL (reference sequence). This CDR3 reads CASSQDFMWGERGRSFTETQYF. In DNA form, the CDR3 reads TGTGCCAGCAGCCAAGATTTTATGTGGGGAGAAAGGGGGCGCTCGTTTACCGAGACCCAGTACTTC.

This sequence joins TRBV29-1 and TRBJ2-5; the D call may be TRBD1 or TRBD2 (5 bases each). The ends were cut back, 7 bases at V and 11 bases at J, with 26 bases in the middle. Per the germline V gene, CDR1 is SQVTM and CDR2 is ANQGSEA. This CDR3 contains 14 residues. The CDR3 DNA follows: TGCAGCGAAGAAGCCGGGACGGTATACAATGAGCAGTACTTC. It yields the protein CSEEAGTVYNEQYF.